Below are 8 T cell receptor beta chains sequenced from a single sample in a study of CD4 T cell repertoires in COVID-19. The protocol was immunoSEQ multiplex PCR, while the TCRdb copy is restricted to in-frame clones and leaves out a portion. The sample records around 8,200 clones, around four fifths being singletons. These memory T cells were uncultured and sequenced directly after ex vivo isolation. This specimen consisted of effector memory CD4+ T cells from blood, obtained before the COVID-19 pandemic. These receptor sequences come from a human donor who had COVID-19.

The rearrangement joins TRBV6-5 to TRBJ2-2; D might be TRBD2 (6 bases). The length of the CDR3 is 14 residues. With 4 bases removed from V and 4 bases from J, the gap between germline ends came to 10 bases. Germline lookup yields CDR1 MNHEY and CDR2 SVGAGI. The CDR3 reads CASSSQGGTGELFF. The CDR3 DNA follows: TGTGCCAGCAGTTCTCAGGGAGGCACCGGGGAGCTGTTTTTT.

V is TRBV11-1 and J is TRBJ2-5; 13 bases align to TRBD2. Trimming at V came to 4 bases and at J to 10 bases, leaving 18 bases not matched to a gene. Germline values: CDR1 SGHAT, CDR2 FQDESV (reference sequence). The CDR3 has 18 amino acids. This chain's CDR3 is CASSSQTSGRTFKGDQYF. The CDR3 region has the DNA TGTGCCAGCAGCTCTCAGACTAGCGGGAGGACCTTTAAGGGTGACCAGTACTTC.

The chain couples TRBV4-1 to TRBJ2-2; 11 bases map to TRBD2. This CDR3 has 16 amino acids. CDR1 and CDR2 (germline): MGHRA, YSYEKL. J was trimmed by 4 bases and V by 2 bases; bases with no gene match: 3. Here the CDR3 DNA reads TGCGCCAGCAGCCAAACTAGCGGGGGTGCCACCGGGGAGCTGTTTTTT. Translation gives CASSQTSGGATGELFF.

The chain is built from TRBV19 and TRBJ2-3; 9 bases fit TRBD1. Per the germline V gene, CDR1 is LNHDA and CDR2 is SQIVND (reference sequence). Trimming cost V 4 bases and J 2 bases; bases outside gene matches: 4. This CDR3 has 15 amino acids. Written as DNA, the CDR3 is TGTGCCAGTAGTACGGACAGGGGAGACACAGATACGCAGTATTTT. This codes for CASSTDRGDTDTQYF.

The chain combines TRBV28 with TRBJ1-2; the match to TRBD1 covers 8 bases. The CDR3 totals 14 residues. The V segment lost 5 bases and the J segment 4 bases; nucleotides outside the gene matches: 6. Germline V gene lookup returns CDR1 MDHEN and CDR2 SYDVKM. This CDR3 reads CASSSYRGIYGYTF. CDR3 DNA: TGTGCCAGCAGTAGCTACAGGGGGATCTATGGCTACACCTTC.

As regards this clone: This same CDR3 is encoded by further DNA sequences in the sample. The V gene is TRBV5-1, the J gene TRBJ1-6; 7 bases are a match to TRBD1. CDR1 is SGHRS and CDR2 is YFSETQ in the germline V gene. V dropped 0 bases and J dropped 6; count of bases not matched to a gene: 12. This CDR3 contains 18 residues. Written as DNA, the CDR3 is TGCGCCAGCAGCTTGGAAGGAGGGGGCGGGGCGGGTAATTCACCCCTCCACTTT. This translates into CASSLEGGGGAGNSPLHF.

The V and J genes are TRBV28 and TRBJ1-5; 9 bases line up with TRBD1. Germline V gene lookup returns CDR1 MDHEN and CDR2 SYDVKM. After removal of 10 bases from V and 4 bases from J, the junction contained 14 bases not matched to a gene. CDR3 size: 16 residues. The CDR3 region is CATSNPGQGRNQPQHF. In DNA, the CDR3 is TGTGCCACCTCGAATCCGGGACAGGGTAGGAATCAGCCCCAGCATTTT.

The V and J genes are TRBV7-9 and TRBJ1-1; D not certain. The germline V gene has CDR1 SEHNR and CDR2 FQNEAQ (reference sequence). V was trimmed by 4 bases and J by 5 bases, leaving 20 bases between them. CDR3 length: 16 residues. This chain's CDR3 is CASSSRNPVSGTEAFF. Written as DNA, the CDR3 is TGTGCCAGCAGCTCCCGAAACCCGGTGTCGGGTACTGAAGCTTTCTTT.